This T cell receptor beta chain was sequenced in a study of tumor-infiltrating lymphocytes in primary liver carcinoma. On the study more broadly: The tumors ranged from roughly 4.2 to 11 cm across and fell within stage T1-T3 N0M0.

Overall study findings and caveats: Relative to blood, tumors carried a significantly larger fraction of the repertoire in their top 250 clones (p = 0.039).

The tissue used was unsorted bulk material of about 19-34 mg. RNA and DNA were co-extracted from it with the AllPrep DNA/RNA mini kit. Patients' primary liver carcinoma was surgically resected. Chronic HBV infection, untreated so far, was present in the patients. Of note for this clonotype: Its antigen remains unknown. The junction differs from germline at one of its ends, possibly a read error.

From about 530 ng total RNA, TCR beta cDNA was generated with a primer in the constant region. A slightly modified ARM-PCR protocol with three nested multiplex PCR rounds produced these TCR beta libraries. TCRdb passed the multiplex PCR reads through MiXCR, listing each CDR3 protein once. The data contain around 80,000 distinct CDR3 sequences, approximately 62% of them singletons. This receptor was obtained from a man aged 35 to 55 with primary liver carcinoma and hepatitis B virus infection. Sequenced material: tumor-adjacent normal liver tissue.

CDR3 bases: TGTGCCAACAGCCATTGGGGCACCCCCTACATTGAGCAGTTCTTC. Translating it yields CANSHWGTPYIEQFF. V usage is TRBV14 and J usage is TRBJ2-1, with D maybe TRBD1 (5 bases). This CDR3 region has 15 residues. Germline V lookup: CDR1 SGHDN, CDR2 FVKESK.